The source of this T cell receptor (beta chain) is a study of T cells after yellow fever vaccination. From germline, CDR1 is SGDLS and CDR2 YYNGEE. V gave up 0 bases and J gave up 3 bases, with 23 bases separating them. The CDR3 has 19 amino acids. TCRdb re-derived calls from the 5' RACE reads in MiXCR, one entry per CDR3 protein. The table lists 230,000 or so distinct CDR3 sequences, around 6.7% of them singletons. This clonotype was observed many times. The antigen is unknown. Study results and limitations: A faster peak, day 5 versus 15, was reached by the weaker secondary response. The study noted that FACS-sorted repertoires could contain abundant clonotypes contaminating from the bulk population.

The sample in question was CD4+ T cells sorted from PBMCs, obtained on the day of the yellow fever booster vaccination. The clonotype originates from a man aged 25-45 years who received the YFV17D yellow fever vaccine. The V gene is TRBV9, the J gene TRBJ2-3; possible D gene TRBD2, 5 bases. The CDR3 nucleotides are TGTGCCAGCAGCGTAGTCCGGACGATCCTAGCACATCAAACAGATACGCAGTATTTT. The encoded protein is CASSVVRTILAHQTDTQYF.